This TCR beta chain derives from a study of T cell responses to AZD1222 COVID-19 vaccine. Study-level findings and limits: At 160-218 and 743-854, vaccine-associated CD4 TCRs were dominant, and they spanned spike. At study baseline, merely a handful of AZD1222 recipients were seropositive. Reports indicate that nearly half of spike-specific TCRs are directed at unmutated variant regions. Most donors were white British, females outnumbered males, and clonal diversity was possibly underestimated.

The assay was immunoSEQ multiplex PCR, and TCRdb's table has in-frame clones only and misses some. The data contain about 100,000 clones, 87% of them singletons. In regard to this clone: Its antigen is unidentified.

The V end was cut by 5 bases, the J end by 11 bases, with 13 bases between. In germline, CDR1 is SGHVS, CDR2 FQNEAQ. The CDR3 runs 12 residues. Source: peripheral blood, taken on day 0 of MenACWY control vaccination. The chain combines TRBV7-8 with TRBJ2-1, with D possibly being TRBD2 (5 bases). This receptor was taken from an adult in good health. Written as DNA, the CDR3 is TGTGCCAGCAGCCTTCGGACCGGGAAGCAGTTCTTC. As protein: CASSLRTGKQFF.